These 7 T cell receptor beta chains originate from one sample sequenced in a study of early T cells in non-severe SARS-CoV-2 infection. TCRdb re-called the 5' RACE reads with MiXCR, one entry per CDR3 protein. This table holds roughly 77,000 distinct CDR3 sequences, 12% found once. The material sequenced was whole blood. These receptors were taken from an adult who was a healthcare worker with PCR-confirmed SARS-CoV-2 infection or an uninfected control (not recorded which).

As DNA, the CDR3 is TGTGCCAGCAGCCAATCCGGGGGGAAGAATGAGCAGTTCTTC. It codes for CASSQSGGKNEQFF. This chain joins TRBV16 and TRBJ2-1; 7 bases match TRBD2. The ends lost 0 bases at V and 7 bases at J; junction bases unmatched: 3. The CDR3 consists of 14 residues. CDR1 and CDR2 (germline): KGHSY, FQNENV.

This clonotype turned up a few times. The chain recombines TRBV9 with TRBJ2-5; tentatively, D is TRBD2 (6 bases). The CDR3 runs 14 residues. CDR1 and CDR2 from the germline V gene are SGDLS and YYNGEE. Trimming stripped 4 bases from V and 5 bases from J, with 15 bases between. The CDR3 DNA reads as TGTGCCAGCAGCCGAGCCGGGGGTAGGGAGACCCAGTACTTC. This sequence encodes CASSRAGGRETQYF.

The chain has TRBV2 and TRBJ2-7, with D unresolved. The CDR3 is made up of 13 amino acids. Germline V gene sequence: CDR1 SNHLY, CDR2 FYNNEI. Trimming stripped 6 bases from V and 7 bases from J, with 16 bases between. In nucleotides, the CDR3 is TGTGCCAGCAGAGAGGACGGCCCGCGAGAGCAGTACTTC. Residues: CASREDGPREQYF.

The J gene is TRBJ2-5, the V gene TRBV6-2 or TRBV6-3; 14 bases fit TRBD2. Trimming removed 0 bases from V and 2 bases from J; junction bases left unmatched: 8. Germline V CDR1 and CDR2: MNHEY, SVGEGT. The CDR3 extends over 19 amino acids. The CDR3 nucleotides read TGTGCCAGCAGTTACTCTTTGGGACTAGCGGGAGTTAGGCAAGAGACCCAGTACTTC. It yields the protein CASSYSLGLAGVRQETQYF.

The chain combines TRBV12-3 or TRBV12-4 with TRBJ1-3, with D possibly TRBD1 on 5 matching bases. Between the trimmed V and J ends, which lost 6 bases and 0 bases, there was a span of 12 bases. This CDR3 comprises 15 residues. CDR3 region: CASRPFRDSGNTIYF. The CDR3 coding sequence is TGTGCCAGCAGACCCTTCAGGGACTCTGGAAACACCATATATTTT.

This sequence joins TRBV19 and TRBJ1-5; D is ambiguous. Germline V gene sequence: CDR1 LNHDA, CDR2 SQIVND (reference sequence). V was pared by 8 bases and J by 4 bases, with 15 bases between. This CDR3 has 14 residues. For the CDR3, the DNA is TGTGCCAGTCAGCACGGACTGGGAAATCAGCCCCAGCATTTT. Translation: CASQHGLGNQPQHF. The whole variable domain, filled in from reference TRBV19 and TRBJ1-5, reads DGGITQSPKYLFRKEGQNVTLSCEQNLNHDAMYWYRQDPGQGLRLIYYSQIVNDFQKGDIAEGYSVSREKKESFPLTVTSAQKNPTAFYLCASQHGLGNQPQHFGDGTRLSIL.

This chain uses TRBV2 with TRBJ2-7; the D gene could be TRBD1 or TRBD2 (5 bases each). The length of the CDR3 is 13 residues. Germline V lookup: CDR1 SNHLY, CDR2 FYNNEI. V lost 10 bases and J 5 bases, leaving 18 bases between the germline ends. CDR3 nucleotide sequence: TGTGCCACCCGAGGGACGTCGCGGAACGAGCAGTACTTC. As protein: CATRGTSRNEQYF.